The entry that follows covers one TCR beta chain sequence. What it binds is unknown. These data belong to a study of Ad26.COV2.S vaccination and SARS-CoV-2 variants. Study summary: Participant was drawn from the COV1001 Ad26.COV2.S trial arm. Once or twice, 56 days apart, Ad26.COV2.S was delivered intramuscularly. Findings and caveats of the study: For non-spike TCRs, breadth in vaccine recipients resembled that in placebo recipients.

V lost 6 bases to trimming and J lost 1 base; unmatched junction nucleotides: 5. CDR3 length: 14 amino acids. Germline V CDR1 and CDR2: MNHEY, SVGAGI. The data were produced by immunoSEQ multiplex PCR, yet TCRdb's version contains in-frame clones alone and is incomplete. Counted here are about 280,000 clones, 80% to 90% occurring once; the ten biggest clones make up over 2.5%. The treatment is: 15 to 20 received Ad26.COV2.S at low or high dose, single or two shots; 5 received placebo; per-sample allocation not given. Sampling occurred on day 63 after the first vaccine or placebo injection. In Boston, the donor was an adult between 18-55 years of age.

The sequenced sample was peripheral blood, obtained in a trial of Ad26.COV2.S vaccine versus placebo. The chain couples TRBV6-5 to TRBJ2-5; 7 bases align to TRBD1. The TCR was taken from a person between 18 and 60 years old who received the Ad26.COV2.S COVID-19 vaccine or a placebo. The CDR3 nucleotides are TGTGCCAGCAGCAGGACAGGCTCCCAAGAGACCCAGTACTTC. Protein sequence: CASSRTGSQETQYF.